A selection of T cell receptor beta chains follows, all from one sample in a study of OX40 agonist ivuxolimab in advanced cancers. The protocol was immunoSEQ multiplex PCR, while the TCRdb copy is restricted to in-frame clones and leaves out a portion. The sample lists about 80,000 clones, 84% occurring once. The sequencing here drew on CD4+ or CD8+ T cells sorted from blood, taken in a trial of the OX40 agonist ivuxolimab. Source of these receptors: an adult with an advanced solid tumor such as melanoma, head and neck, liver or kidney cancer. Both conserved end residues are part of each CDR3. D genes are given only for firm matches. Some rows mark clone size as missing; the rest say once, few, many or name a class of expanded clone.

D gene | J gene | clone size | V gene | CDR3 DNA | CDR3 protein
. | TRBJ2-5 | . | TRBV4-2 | TGTGCCAGCAGCCAGGGGGCAGGGCGGGAGACCCAGTACTTC | CASSQGAGRETQYF
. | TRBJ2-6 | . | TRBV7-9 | TGTGCCCTTGGGAACTCTGGGGCCAACGTCCTGACTTTC | CALGNSGANVLTF
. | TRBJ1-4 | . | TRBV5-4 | TGTGCCAGCAGCTCTGGACCGGGGAGAGCTAATGAAAAACTGTTTTTT | CASSSGPGRANEKLFF
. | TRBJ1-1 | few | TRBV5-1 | TGCGCCAGCAGCGGGAGCTCGGGGGTCGGGACTGAAGCTTTCTTT | CASSGSSGVGTEAFF
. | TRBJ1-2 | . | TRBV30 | TGTGCCTGGAGTGGCAGGGGCGACTATGGCTACACCTTC | CAWSGRGDYGYTF
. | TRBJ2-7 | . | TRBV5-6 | TGTGCCAGCAGCTTTCTTACAAACCGCCCCTACGAGCAGTACTTC | CASSFLTNRPYEQYF
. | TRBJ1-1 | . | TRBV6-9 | TGTGCCAGCAGCCCCGAATTCAGGCATCCCGTGACTTTCTTT | CASSPEFRHPVTFF
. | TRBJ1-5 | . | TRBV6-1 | TGTGCCAGCAGTGAGAGTAATCAGCCCCAGCATTTT | CASSESNQPQHF
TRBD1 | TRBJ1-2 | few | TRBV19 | TGTGCCAGTAACTACAGGGGATACGGTGGCTACACCTTC | CASNYRGYGGYTF
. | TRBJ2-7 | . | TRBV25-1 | TGTGCCAGCAGTTCGTTCGCGACCTACGAGCAGTACTTC | CASSSFATYEQYF